This T cell receptor (beta chain) was obtained from a study of diagnostic markers for celiac disease (dated by TCRdb to about 2020). Taken from the germline V gene (reference sequence), the CDR1 and CDR2 loops are LNHDA and SQIVND. The CDR3, cysteine through phenylalanine, is 15 amino acids long. No DNA is recorded. Going by frequency, this clonotype is medium-sized (0.01 to 0.1%); no count is logged. Its antigen is currently not known. Sequencing took place on an Illumina MiSeq. Each entry corresponds to one CDR3 protein sequence from reads that TCRdb reprocessed, and DNA is not given. The sample's table lists a count of several thousand distinct CDR3 sequences. Around 6% of the sample lies in the top ten.

The sample consisted of either unsorted cells or a sorted T cell fraction (not recorded which). This clonotype originated in a human donor. This table probably holds off-target reads from a library built for another chain. The chain employs TRBV19 and TRBJ2-1; the TCRdb D gene call, TRBD2, has no DNA to confirm it. CDR3 loop: CASSSLSGGYNEQFF.